The 8 T cell receptor beta chains listed next were all sequenced from one sample in a study of Ad26.COV2.S vaccination and SARS-CoV-2 variants. Treatment described: some 20 received Ad26.COV2.S at low or high dose, single or two shots; about five received placebo; per-sample allocation not given. Sampling was done on day 63 after the first vaccine or placebo injection. Clones were read by immunoSEQ multiplex PCR, and TCRdb kept only the in-frame ones, dropping some. Of fewer than 500,000 clones listed, roughly 91% are singletons. Sample: peripheral blood, taken in a trial of Ad26.COV2.S vaccine versus placebo. These receptors were obtained from a person between 18 and 59 years old who received the Ad26.COV2.S COVID-19 vaccine or a placebo.

There are a few counts of this clone. The chain combines TRBV20-1 with TRBJ2-7; 9 positions agree with TRBD2. Losses at the gene ends were 3 bases for V and 0 bases for J; bases not matched to a gene: 6. Germline V gene lookup returns CDR1 DFQATT and CDR2 SNEGSKA (reference sequence). CDR3 length: 15 residues. CDR3 nucleotide sequence: TGCAGTGCTAGTCAACTAGCGGGTCTCTCCTACGAGCAGTACTTC. Its protein is CSASQLAGLSYEQYF.

The chain links TRBV29-1 to TRBJ2-1; TRBD1 matches 10 bases. The CDR3 sequence is 16 residues long. The germline gives CDR1 SQVTM, CDR2 ANQGSEA. With 7 bases clipped from V and 11 bases from J, the junction kept 20 bases outside the gene matches. CDR3 in amino acids: CSAYATAIGTGVKQFF. The CDR3 bases are TGCAGCGCCTACGCCACCGCAATTGGGACAGGGGTTAAGCAGTTCTTC.

This clone was seen more than once but under ten times. The CDR3 loop is CASSFALAGGSSYEQYF. The CDR3 DNA reads as TGTGCCAGCAGCTTCGCCCTAGCGGGAGGATCTTCCTACGAGCAGTACTTC. The chain is built from TRBV13 and TRBJ2-7; 11 nucleotides line up with TRBD2. Germline CDR1 PRHDT, CDR2 FYEKMQ (reference sequence). CDR3 length: 17 amino acids. The V gene end was trimmed by 3 bases and the J gene end by 1 base; junction bases not matched to a gene: 8.

V and J are TRBV27 and TRBJ1-2; 7 bases are a match to TRBD1. This CDR3 comprises 13 residues. CDR1 is MNHEY, CDR2 SMNVEV, per germline (reference sequence). J gave up 6 bases and V 2 bases, and 3 bases lay outside the gene matches. CDR3 sequence: CASSLDRANGYTF. CDR3 sequence (DNA): TGTGCCAGCAGTTTAGACAGGGCCAATGGCTACACCTTC.

This clone was detected once. The chain has TRBV5-6 and TRBJ1-2, with D unclear. This CDR3 spans 15 amino acids. Germline CDR1 SGHDT, CDR2 YYEEEE. The V and J ends lost 0 bases and 0 bases respectively, with 9 bases between them. CDR3 DNA sequence: TGTGCCAGCAGCTTGGGCCCGACATCTAACTATGGCTACACCTTC. Protein sequence: CASSLGPTSNYGYTF.

In its sample, this clone was seen once. V and J are TRBV5-6 and TRBJ2-7, with 7 bases fitting TRBD2. Per germline, CDR1 SGHDT and CDR2 YYEEEE. This CDR3 has 14 amino acids. Losses at the gene ends were 2 bases for V and 4 bases for J; bases not matched to a gene: 6. CDR3 sequence (DNA): TGTGCCAGCAGCTTTGCGGGAGCAGGTTACGAGCAGTACTTC. It yields the protein CASSFAGAGYEQYF.

This clone was recorded only once. This CDR3 is also generated by other DNA sequences in the sample. V is TRBV7-9 and J is TRBJ1-1; D gene uncertain. The CDR3 totals 12 residues. The germline V and J ends were trimmed by 3 bases and 2 bases, with 4 bases remaining between them. Germline values: CDR1 SEHNR, CDR2 FQNEAQ (reference sequence). The CDR3, as DNA: TGTGCCAGCAGCTTTGGAAACACTGAAGCTTTCTTT. Its protein is CASSFGNTEAFF.

V gene TRBV25-1 combines with J gene TRBJ1-1; D possibly corresponds to TRBD1 (5 bases). The V gene's germline CDR1 is MGHDK and CDR2 SYGVNS. Trimming stripped 4 bases from V and 4 bases from J, with 10 bases between. This CDR3 is built from 13 residues. This chain's CDR3 is CASSVGAATEAFF. CDR3 DNA: TGTGCCAGCAGTGTAGGGGCTGCCACTGAAGCTTTCTTT.